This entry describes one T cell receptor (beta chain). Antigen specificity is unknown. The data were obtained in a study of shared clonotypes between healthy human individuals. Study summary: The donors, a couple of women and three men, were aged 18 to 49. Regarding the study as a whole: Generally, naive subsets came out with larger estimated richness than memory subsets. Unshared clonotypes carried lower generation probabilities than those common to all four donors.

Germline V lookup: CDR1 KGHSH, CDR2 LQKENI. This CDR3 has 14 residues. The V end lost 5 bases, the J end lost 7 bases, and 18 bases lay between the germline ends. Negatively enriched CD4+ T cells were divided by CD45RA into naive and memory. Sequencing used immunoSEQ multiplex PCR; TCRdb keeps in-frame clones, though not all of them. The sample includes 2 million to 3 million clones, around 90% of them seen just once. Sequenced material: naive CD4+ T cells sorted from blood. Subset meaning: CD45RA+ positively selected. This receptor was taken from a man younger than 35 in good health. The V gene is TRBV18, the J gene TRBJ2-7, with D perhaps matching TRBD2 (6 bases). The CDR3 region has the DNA TGTGCCAGCTCATCCCTTAGCGGCGTTGAGGAGCAGTACTTC. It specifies CASSSLSGVEEQYF.